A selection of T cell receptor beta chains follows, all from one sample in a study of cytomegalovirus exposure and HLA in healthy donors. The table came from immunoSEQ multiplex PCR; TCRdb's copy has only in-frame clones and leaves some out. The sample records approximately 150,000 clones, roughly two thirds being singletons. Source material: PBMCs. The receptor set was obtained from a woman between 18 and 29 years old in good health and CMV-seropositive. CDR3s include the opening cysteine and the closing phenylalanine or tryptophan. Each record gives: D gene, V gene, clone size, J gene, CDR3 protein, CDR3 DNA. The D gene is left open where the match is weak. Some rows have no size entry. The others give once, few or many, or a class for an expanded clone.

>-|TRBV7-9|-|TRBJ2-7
CASSLSRDLYEQYF
TGTGCCAGCAGCTTGAGCCGGGACTTATACGAGCAGTACTTC
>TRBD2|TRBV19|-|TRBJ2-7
CASSADAGVPREQYF
TGTGCCAGTAGTGCAGACGCGGGAGTACCGCGGGAGCAGTACTTC
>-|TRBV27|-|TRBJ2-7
CASSSTGSYEQYF
TGTGCCAGCAGTTCGACAGGCTCCTACGAGCAGTACTTC
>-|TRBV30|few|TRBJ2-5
CAWSVLAQETQYF
TGTGCCTGGAGTGTCCTAGCTCAAGAGACCCAGTACTTC
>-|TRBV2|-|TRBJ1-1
CASSGYTEAFF
TGTGCCAGCTCCGGTTACACTGAAGCTTTCTTT
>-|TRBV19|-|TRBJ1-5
CASSFTQGFGQPQHF
TGTGCCAGTAGTTTCACTCAGGGTTTCGGTCAGCCCCAGCATTTT
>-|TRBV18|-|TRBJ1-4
CASSPPGSDEKLFF
TGTGCCAGCTCACCGCCAGGGTCTGATGAAAAACTGTTTTTT
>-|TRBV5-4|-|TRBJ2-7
CASSYTQGSYEQYF
TGTGCCAGCAGCTACACACAGGGATCGTACGAGCAGTACTTC
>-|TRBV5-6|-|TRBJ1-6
CASSLGGVQGLYNSPLHF
TGTGCCAGCAGCTTGGGTGGGGTTCAGGGACTTTATAATTCACCCCTCCACTTT
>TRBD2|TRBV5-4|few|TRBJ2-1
CASSSWAWSGSSYNEQFF
TGTGCCAGCAGCTCTTGGGCATGGAGCGGGAGCTCCTACAATGAGCAGTTCTTC
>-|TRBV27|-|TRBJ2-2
CASSFLPQGGELFF
TGTGCCAGCAGTTTCCTCCCTCAGGGTGGGGAGCTGTTTTTT
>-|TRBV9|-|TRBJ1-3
CASSVAALGHSGNTIYF
TGTGCCAGCAGCGTAGCCGCCTTGGGACACTCTGGAAACACCATATATTTT
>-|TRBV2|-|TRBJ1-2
CASRSDGGYGYTF
TGTGCCAGCAGGAGCGACGGAGGCTATGGCTACACCTTC
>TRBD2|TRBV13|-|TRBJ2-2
CASSSVSGGPNTGELFF
TGTGCCAGCAGCTCCGTTAGCGGGGGCCCCAACACCGGGGAGCTGTTTTTT
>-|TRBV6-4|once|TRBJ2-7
CASVCLISGEQYF
TGTGCCAGCGTGTGCCTCATTTCGGGCGAGCAGTACTTC
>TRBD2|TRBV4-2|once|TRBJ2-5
CASSQIAPGGEGQETQYF
TGTGCCAGCAGCCAAATCGCGCCCGGCGGGGAGGGGCAAGAGACCCAGTACTTC
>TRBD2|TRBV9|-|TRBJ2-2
CASSYTGTSAGELFF
TGTGCCAGCAGTTATACCGGGACTAGCGCCGGGGAGCTGTTTTTT
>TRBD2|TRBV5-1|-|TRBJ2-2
CASSFGTRNTGELFF
TGCGCCAGCAGCTTCGGGACTAGGAACACCGGGGAGCTGTTTTTT
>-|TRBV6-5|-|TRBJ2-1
CASSYTGTLDYNEQFF
TGTGCCAGCAGTTACACGGGGACTCTTGACTACAATGAGCAGTTCTTC
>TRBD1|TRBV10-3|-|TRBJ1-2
CAISESLTGSVGYTF
TGTGCCATCAGTGAGTCCCTGACAGGGTCGGTCGGCTACACCTTC
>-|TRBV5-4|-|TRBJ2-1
CASSLVGLLELVDEQFF
TGTGCCAGCAGCTTGGTTGGGCTATTGGAATTGGTCGATGAGCAGTTCTTC
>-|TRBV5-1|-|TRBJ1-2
CASSLTQAANYGYTF
TGCGCCAGCAGCTTGACACAGGCAGCTAACTATGGCTACACCTTC
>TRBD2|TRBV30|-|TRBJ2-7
CAWRTSGSEYF
TGTGCCTGGAGAACTAGCGGGAGTGAGTACTTC
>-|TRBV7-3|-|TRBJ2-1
CASSLKVSDFDEQFF
TGTGCCAGCAGCTTAAAGGTGTCAGACTTCGATGAGCAGTTCTTC
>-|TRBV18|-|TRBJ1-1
CASSPQGVGTEAFF
TGTGCCAGCTCACCACAGGGGGTAGGCACTGAAGCTTTCTTT
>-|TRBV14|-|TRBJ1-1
CASSQGSYRGQNTEAFF
TGTGCCAGCAGCCAAGGCTCATACCGGGGACAGAACACTGAAGCTTTCTTT
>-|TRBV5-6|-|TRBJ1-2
CASSRTPFRGYTF
TGTGCCAGCAGCCGAACTCCTTTTCGAGGCTACACCTTC
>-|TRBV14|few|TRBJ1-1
CASSPPGWSREAFF
TGTGCCAGCAGCCCCCCAGGTTGGTCCCGTGAAGCTTTCTTT
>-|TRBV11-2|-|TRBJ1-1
CASSYLSTEAFF
TGTGCCAGCAGCTATCTTTCCACTGAAGCTTTCTTT
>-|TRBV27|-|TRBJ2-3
CASSGLTDTQYF
TGTGCCAGCAGTGGCCTCACAGATACGCAGTATTTT
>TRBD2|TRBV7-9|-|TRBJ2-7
CASRATSDSYEQYF
TGTGCCAGCAGGGCCACTAGCGACTCCTACGAGCAGTACTTC
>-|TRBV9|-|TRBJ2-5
CASSVGAGSGETQYF
TGTGCCAGCAGCGTAGGGGCAGGGAGCGGGGAGACCCAGTACTTC
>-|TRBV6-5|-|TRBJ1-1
CASSSGEGVTEAFF
TGTGCCAGCAGTTCGGGCGAGGGGGTCACTGAAGCTTTCTTT
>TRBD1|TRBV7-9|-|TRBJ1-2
CASSLVEGAHYGYTF
TGTGCCAGCAGCTTAGTAGAGGGGGCCCACTATGGCTACACCTTC
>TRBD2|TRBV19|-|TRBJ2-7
CASSIPPGGEQYF
TGTGCCAGTAGTATCCCCCCGGGGGGCGAGCAGTACTTC
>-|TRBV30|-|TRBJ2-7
CAWSFGSHYEQYF
TGTGCCTGGAGTTTCGGTAGCCACTACGAGCAGTACTTC
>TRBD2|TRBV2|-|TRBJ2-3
CASSASGLPTDTQYF
TGTGCCAGCAGTGCTAGCGGGCTACCCACAGATACGCAGTATTTT
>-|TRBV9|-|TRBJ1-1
CASSTPESENTEAFF
TGTGCCAGCAGCACCCCGGAGAGTGAGAACACTGAAGCTTTCTTT
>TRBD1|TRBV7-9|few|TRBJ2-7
CASSRDRGLSYEQYF
TGTGCCAGCAGCAGGGACAGGGGACTCTCCTACGAGCAGTACTTC
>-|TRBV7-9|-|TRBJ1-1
CASSLFAGDGTKSTEAFF
TGTGCCAGCAGCTTATTTGCGGGTGACGGAACGAAGAGCACTGAAGCTTTCTTT